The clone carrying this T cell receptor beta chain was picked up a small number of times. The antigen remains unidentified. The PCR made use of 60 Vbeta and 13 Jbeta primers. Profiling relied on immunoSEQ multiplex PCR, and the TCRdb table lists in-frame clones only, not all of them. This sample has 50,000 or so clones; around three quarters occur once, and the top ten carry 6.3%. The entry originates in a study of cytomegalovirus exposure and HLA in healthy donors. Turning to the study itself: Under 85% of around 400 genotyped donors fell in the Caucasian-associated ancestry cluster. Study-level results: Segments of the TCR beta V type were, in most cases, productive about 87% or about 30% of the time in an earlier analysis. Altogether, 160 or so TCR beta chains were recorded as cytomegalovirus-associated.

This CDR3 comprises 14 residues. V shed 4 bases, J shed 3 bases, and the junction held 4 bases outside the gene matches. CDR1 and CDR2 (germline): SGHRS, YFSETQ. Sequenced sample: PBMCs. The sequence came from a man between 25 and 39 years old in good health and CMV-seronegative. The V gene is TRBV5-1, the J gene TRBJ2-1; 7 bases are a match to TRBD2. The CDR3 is CASSPSGGYNEQFF. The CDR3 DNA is TGCGCCAGCAGCCCTAGCGGTGGCTACAATGAGCAGTTCTTC.